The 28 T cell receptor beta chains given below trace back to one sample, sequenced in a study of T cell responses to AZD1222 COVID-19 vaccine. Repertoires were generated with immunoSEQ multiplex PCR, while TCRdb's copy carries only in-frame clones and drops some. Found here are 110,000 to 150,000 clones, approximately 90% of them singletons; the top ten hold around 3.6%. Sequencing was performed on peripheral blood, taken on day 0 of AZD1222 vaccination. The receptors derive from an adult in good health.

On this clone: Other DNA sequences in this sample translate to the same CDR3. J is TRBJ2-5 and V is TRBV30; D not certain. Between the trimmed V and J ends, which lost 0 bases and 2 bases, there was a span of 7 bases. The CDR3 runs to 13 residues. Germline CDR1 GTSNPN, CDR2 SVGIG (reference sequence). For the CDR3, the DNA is TGTGCCTGGAGTGTGGGCAGGCAAGAGACCCAGTACTTC. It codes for CAWSVGRQETQYF.

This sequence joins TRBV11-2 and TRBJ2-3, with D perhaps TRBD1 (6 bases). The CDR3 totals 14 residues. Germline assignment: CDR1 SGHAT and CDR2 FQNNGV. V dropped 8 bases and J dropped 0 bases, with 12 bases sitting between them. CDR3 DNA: TGTGCCAGCGGGGGCAGATCTAGCACAGATACGCAGTATTTT. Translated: CASGGRSSTDTQYF.

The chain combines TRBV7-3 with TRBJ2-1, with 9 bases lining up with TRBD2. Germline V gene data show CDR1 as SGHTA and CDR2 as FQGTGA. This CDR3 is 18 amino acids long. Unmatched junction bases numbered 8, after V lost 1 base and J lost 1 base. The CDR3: CASSLRPTSGSSYNEQFF. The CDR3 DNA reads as TGTGCCAGCAGCTTAAGGCCCACTAGCGGGTCTTCCTACAATGAGCAGTTCTTC.

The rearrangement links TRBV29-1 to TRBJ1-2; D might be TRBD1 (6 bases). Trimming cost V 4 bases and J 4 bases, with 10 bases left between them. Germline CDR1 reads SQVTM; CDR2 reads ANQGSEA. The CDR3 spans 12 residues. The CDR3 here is CSVGGRGYGYTF. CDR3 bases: TGCAGCGTTGGAGGCAGGGGCTATGGCTACACCTTC.

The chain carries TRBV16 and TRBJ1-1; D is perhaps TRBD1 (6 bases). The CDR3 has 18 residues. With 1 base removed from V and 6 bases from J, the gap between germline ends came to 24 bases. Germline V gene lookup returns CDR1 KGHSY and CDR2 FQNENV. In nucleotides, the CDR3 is TGTGCCAGCAGCCAATTTAAGAGGGGGAAGGGGGGAAGCCCTGAAGCTTTCTTT. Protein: CASSQFKRGKGGSPEAFF.

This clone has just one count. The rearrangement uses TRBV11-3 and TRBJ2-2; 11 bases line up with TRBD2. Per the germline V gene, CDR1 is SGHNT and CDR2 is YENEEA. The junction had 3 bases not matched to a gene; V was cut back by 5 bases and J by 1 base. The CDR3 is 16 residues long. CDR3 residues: CASSAGLAGNTGELFF. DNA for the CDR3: TGTGCCAGCAGCGCTGGACTAGCGGGGAACACCGGGGAGCTGTTTTTT. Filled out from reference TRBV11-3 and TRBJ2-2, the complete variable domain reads EAGVVQSPRYKIIEKKQPVAFWCNPISGHNTLYWYLQNLGQGPELLIRYENEEAVDDSQLPKDRFSAERLKGVDSTLKIQPAELGDSAVYLCASSAGLAGNTGELFFGEGSRLTVL.

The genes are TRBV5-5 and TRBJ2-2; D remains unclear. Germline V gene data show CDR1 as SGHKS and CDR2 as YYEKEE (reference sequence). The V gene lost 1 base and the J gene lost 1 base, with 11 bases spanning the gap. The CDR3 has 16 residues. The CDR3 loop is CASSLNVRMNTGELFF. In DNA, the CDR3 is TGTGCCAGCAGCTTGAACGTAAGGATGAACACCGGGGAGCTGTTTTTT.

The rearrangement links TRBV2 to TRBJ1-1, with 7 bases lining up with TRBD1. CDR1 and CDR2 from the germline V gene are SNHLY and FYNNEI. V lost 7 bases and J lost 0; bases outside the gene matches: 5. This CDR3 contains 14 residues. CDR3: CASILGQLNTEAFF. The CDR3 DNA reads TGTGCCAGCATCCTGGGACAGCTGAACACTGAAGCTTTCTTT.

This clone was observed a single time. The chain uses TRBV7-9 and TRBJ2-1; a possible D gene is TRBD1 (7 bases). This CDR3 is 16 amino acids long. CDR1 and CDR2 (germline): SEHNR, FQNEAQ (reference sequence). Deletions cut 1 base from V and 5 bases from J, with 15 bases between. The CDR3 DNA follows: TGTGCCAGCAGCTTAGGACAGGGACTTGGGGACAATGAGCAGTTCTTC. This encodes CASSLGQGLGDNEQFF.

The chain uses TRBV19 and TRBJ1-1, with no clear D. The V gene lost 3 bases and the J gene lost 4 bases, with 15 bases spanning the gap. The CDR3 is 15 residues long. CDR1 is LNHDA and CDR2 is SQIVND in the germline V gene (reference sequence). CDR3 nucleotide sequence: TGTGCCAGTAGTATTGATGGCAGCCTCACCACTGAAGCTTTCTTT. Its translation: CASSIDGSLTTEAFF.

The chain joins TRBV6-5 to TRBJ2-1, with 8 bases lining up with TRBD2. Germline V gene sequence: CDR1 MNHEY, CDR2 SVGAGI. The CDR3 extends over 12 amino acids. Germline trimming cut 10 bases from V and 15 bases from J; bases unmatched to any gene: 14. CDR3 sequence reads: CATRPVAGRGFF. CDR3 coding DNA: TGTGCCACGAGGCCGGTAGCGGGACGAGGGTTCTTC.

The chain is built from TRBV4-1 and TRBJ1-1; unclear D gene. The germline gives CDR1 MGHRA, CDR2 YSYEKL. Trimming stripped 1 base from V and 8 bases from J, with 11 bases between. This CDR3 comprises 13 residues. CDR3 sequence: CASSQAQSREAFF. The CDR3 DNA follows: TGCGCCAGCAGCCAAGCGCAGAGCCGCGAAGCTTTCTTT.

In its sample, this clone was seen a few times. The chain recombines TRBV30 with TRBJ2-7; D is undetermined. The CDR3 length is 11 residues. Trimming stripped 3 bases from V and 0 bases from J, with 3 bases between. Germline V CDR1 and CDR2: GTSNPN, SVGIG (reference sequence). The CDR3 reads CAWRSSYEQYF. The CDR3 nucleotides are TGTGCCTGGAGGAGCTCCTACGAGCAGTACTTC.

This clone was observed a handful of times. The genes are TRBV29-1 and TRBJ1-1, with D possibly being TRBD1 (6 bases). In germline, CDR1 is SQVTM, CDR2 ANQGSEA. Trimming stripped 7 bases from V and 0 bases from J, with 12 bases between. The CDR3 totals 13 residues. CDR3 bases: TGCAGCGCCGCCGGGACAATGAACACTGAAGCTTTCTTT. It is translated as CSAAGTMNTEAFF.

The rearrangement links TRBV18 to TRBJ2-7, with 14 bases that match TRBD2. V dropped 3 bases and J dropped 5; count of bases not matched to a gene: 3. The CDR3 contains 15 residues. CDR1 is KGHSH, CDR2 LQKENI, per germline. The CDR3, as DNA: TGTGCCAGCTCACCGGGACTAGCGGGAGTTAACGAGCAGTACTTC. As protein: CASSPGLAGVNEQYF. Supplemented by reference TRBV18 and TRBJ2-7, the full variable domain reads NAGVMQNPRHLVRRRGQEARLRCSPMKGHSHVYWYRQLPEEGLKFMVYLQKENIIDESGMPKERFSAEFPKEGPSILRIQQVVRGDSAAYFCASSPGLAGVNEQYFGPGTRLTVT.

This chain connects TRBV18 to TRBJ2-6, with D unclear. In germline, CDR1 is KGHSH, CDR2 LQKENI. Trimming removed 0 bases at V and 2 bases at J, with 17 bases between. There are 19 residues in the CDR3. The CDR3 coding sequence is TGTGCCAGCTCACCACCGATGGCTAGGCGGCGTCCTGGGGCCAACGTCCTGACTTTC. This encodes CASSPPMARRRPGANVLTF.

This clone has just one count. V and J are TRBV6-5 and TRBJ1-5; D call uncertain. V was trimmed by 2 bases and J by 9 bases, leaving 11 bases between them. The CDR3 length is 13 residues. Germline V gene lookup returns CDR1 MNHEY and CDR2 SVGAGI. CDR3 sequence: CASSYTELAPQHF. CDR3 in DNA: TGTGCCAGCAGTTACACGGAGCTCGCGCCCCAGCATTTT.

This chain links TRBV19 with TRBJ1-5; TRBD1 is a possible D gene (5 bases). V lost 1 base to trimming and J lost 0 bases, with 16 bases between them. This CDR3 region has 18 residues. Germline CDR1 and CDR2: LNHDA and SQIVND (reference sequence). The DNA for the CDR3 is TGTGCCAGTAGTATAGCCCTCAGACAGAGATATAGCAATCAGCCCCAGCATTTT. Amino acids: CASSIALRQRYSNQPQHF.

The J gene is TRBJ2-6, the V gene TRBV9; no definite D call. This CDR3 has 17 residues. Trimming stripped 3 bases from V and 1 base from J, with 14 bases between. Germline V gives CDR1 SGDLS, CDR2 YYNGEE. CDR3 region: CASSEGKIGSGANVLTF. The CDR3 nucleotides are TGTGCCAGCAGCGAGGGTAAGATAGGATCTGGGGCCAACGTCCTGACTTTC.

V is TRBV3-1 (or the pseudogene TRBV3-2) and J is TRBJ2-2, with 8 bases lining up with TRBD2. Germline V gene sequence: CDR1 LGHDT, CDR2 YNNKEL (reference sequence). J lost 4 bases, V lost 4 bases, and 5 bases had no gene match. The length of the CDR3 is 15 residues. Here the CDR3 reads CASSPGLAGTGELFF. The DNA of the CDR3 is TGTGCCAGCAGCCCCGGCCTAGCGGGCACCGGGGAGCTGTTTTTT.

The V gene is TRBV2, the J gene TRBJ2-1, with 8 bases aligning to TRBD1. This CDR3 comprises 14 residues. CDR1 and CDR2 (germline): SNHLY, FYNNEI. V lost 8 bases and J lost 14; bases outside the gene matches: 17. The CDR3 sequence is CASGRRTGNTPEFF. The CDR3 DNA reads TGTGCCAGCGGCCGTAGGACAGGGAATACTCCAGAGTTCTTC.

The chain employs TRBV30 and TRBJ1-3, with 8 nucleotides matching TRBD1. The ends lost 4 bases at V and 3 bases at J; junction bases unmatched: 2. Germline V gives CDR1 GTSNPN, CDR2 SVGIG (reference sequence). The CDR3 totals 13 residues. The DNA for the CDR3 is TGTGCCTGGACGACAGGGGTTGGAAACACCATATATTTT. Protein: CAWTTGVGNTIYF. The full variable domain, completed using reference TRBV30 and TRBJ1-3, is SQTIHQWPATLVQPVGSPLSLECTVEGTSNPNLYWYRQAAGRGLQLLFYSVGIGQISSEVPQNLSASRPQDRQFILSSKKLLLSDSGFYLCAWTTGVGNTIYFGEGSWLTVV.

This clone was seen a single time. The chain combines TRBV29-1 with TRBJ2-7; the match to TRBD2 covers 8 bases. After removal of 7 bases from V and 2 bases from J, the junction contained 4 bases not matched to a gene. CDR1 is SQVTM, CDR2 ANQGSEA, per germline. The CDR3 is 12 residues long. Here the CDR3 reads CSATGGAYEQYF. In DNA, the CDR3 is TGCAGCGCAACCGGGGGGGCCTACGAGCAGTACTTC.

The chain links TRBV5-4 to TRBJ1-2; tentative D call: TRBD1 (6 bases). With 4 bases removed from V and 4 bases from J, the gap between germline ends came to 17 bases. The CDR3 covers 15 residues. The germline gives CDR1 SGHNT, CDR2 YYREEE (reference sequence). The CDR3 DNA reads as TGTGCCAGCAGCCCCACCAGGGACAACCCCTATGGCTACACCTTC. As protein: CASSPTRDNPYGYTF. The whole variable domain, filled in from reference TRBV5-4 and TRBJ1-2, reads ETGVTQSPTHLIKTRGQQVTLRCSSQSGHNTVSWYQQALGQGPQFIFQYYREEENGRGNFPPRFSGLQFPNYSSELNVNALELDDSALYLCASSPTRDNPYGYTFGSGTRLTVV.

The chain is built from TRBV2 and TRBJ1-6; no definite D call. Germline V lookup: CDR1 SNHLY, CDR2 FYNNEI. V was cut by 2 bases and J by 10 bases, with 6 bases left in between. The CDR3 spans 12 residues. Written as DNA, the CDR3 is TGTGCCAGCAGTGAACTTCGGTCACCCCTCCACTTT. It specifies CASSELRSPLHF. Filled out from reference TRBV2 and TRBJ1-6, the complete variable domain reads EPEVTQTPSHQVTQMGQEVILRCVPISNHLYFYWYRQILGQKVEFLVSFYNNEISEKSEIFDDQFSVERPDGSNFTLKIRSTKLEDSAMYFCASSELRSPLHFGNGTRLTVT.

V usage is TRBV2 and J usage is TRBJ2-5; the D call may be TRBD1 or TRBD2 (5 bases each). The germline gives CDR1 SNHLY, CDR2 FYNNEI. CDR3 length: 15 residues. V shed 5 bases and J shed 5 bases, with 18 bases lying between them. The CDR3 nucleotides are TGTGCCAGCAGTTACAGGACGGGGAGAGGGGAGACCCAGTACTTC. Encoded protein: CASSYRTGRGETQYF. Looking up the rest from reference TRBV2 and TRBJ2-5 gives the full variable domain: EPEVTQTPSHQVTQMGQEVILRCVPISNHLYFYWYRQILGQKVEFLVSFYNNEISEKSEIFDDQFSVERPDGSNFTLKIRSTKLEDSAMYFCASSYRTGRGETQYFGPGTRLLVL.

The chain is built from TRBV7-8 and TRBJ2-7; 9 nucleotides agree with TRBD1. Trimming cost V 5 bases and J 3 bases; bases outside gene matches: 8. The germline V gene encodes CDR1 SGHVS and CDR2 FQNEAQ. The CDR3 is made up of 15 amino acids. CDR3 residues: CASSTGGTGIYEQYF. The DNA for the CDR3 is TGTGCCAGCAGCACCGGAGGGACAGGGATCTACGAGCAGTACTTC.

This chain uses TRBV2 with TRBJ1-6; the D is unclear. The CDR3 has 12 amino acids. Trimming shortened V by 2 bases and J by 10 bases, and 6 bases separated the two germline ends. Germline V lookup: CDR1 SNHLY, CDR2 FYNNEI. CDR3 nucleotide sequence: TGTGCCAGCAGTGAATCTGTCTCACCCCTCCACTTT. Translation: CASSESVSPLHF.